The clone carrying this T cell receptor beta chain was counted between two and nine times. Its antigen is currently unknown. The data derive from a study of blood T cells in healthy people across ages. Study findings and constraints: Observed TCR beta diversity showed a strong correlation with the percentage of naive T cells as measured by flow cytometry.

Caucasian individuals from Russia who were healthy and aged 6 to 90 acted as donors. The second PCR ran roughly 6 to 12 cycles with a sample-barcoded 5' primer and J-beta primers. A minimum of 2.5 million CDR3-containing paired-end reads was obtained for each sample. MiXCR was run by TCRdb on the 5' RACE reads, yielding one entry per CDR3 protein. The table lists approximately 800,000 distinct CDR3 sequences, approximately 53% of them singletons. Germline V gene lookup returns CDR1 SGDLS and CDR2 YYNGEE. V was pared by 0 bases and J by 8 bases, with 16 bases of the junction left unmatched. The length of the CDR3 is 17 residues.

V and J are TRBV9 and TRBJ1-2, with 7 bases identical to TRBD1. Material: blood. The source of this sequence is a man aged 35 to 55 in good health. The chain's CDR3 is CASSVGINGQAEGGYTF. The CDR3 nucleotides read TGTGCCAGCAGCGTAGGGATAAACGGACAGGCCGAAGGGGGCTACACCTTC.